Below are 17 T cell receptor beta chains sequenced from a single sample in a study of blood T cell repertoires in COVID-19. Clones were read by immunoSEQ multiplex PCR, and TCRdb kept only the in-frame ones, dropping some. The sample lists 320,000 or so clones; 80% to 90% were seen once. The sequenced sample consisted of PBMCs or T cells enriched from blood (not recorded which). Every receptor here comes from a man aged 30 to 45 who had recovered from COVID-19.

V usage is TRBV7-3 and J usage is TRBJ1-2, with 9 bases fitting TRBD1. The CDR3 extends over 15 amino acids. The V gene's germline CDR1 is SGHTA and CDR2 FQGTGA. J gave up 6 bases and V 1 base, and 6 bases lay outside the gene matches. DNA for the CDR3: TGTGCCAGCAGCTTAAGGGGACAGGGAGGTGATGGCTACACCTTC. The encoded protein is CASSLRGQGGDGYTF.

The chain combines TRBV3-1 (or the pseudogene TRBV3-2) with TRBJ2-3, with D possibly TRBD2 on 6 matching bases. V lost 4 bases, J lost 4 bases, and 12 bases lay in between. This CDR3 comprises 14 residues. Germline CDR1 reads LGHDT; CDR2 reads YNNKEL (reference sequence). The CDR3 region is CASSPSGGSDTQYF. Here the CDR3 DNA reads TGTGCCAGCAGCCCCTCTGGGGGGTCAGATACGCAGTATTTT.

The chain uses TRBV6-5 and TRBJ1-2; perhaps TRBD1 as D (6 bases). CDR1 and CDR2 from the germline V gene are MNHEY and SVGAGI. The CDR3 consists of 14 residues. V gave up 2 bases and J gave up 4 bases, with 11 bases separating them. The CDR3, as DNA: TGTGCCAGCAGTTACGAGAGGGGGACCTATGGCTACACCTTC. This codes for CASSYERGTYGYTF.

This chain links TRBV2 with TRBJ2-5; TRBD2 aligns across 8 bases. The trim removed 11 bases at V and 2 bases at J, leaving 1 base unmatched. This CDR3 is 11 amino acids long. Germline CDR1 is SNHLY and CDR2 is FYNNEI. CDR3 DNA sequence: TGTGCCTCTAGCGGGCAAGAGACCCAGTACTTC. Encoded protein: CASSGQETQYF.

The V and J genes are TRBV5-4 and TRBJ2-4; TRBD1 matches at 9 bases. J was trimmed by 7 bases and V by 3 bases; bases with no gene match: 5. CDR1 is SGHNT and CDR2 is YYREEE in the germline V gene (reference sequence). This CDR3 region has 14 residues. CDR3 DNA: TGTGCCAGCAGCTCTCGACAGGGGGAGAACATTCAGTACTTC. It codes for CASSSRQGENIQYF.

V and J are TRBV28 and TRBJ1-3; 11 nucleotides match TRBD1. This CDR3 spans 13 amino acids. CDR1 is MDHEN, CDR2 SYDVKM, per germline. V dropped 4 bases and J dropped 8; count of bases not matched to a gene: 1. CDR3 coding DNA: TGTGCCAGCAGTTCGGGACAGGGGGACACCATATATTTT. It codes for CASSSGQGDTIYF.

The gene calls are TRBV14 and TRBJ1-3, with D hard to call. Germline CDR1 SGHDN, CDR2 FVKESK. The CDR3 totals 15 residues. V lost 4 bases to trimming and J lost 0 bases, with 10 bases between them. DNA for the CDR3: TGTGCCAGCAGCCGTGACTTTAGCTCTGGAAACACCATATATTTT. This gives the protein CASSRDFSSGNTIYF.

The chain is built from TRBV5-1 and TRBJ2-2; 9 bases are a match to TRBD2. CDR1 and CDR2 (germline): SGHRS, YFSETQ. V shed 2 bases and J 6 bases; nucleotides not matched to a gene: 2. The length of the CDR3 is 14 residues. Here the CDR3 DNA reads TGCGCCAGCAGCTTAGCGGGGGGCGCCGGGGAGCTGTTTTTT. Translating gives CASSLAGGAGELFF.

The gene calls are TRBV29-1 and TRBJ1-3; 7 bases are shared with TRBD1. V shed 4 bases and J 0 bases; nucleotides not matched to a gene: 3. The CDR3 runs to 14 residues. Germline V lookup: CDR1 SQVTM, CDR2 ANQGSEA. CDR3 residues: CSVVGTASGNTIYF. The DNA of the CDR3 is TGCAGCGTTGTCGGGACAGCCTCTGGAAACACCATATATTTT. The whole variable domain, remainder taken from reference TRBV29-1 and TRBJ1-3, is SAVISQKPSRDICQRGTSLTIQCQVDSQVTMMFWYRQQPGQSLTLIATANQGSEATYESGFVIDKFPISRPNLTFSTLTVSNMSPEDSSIYLCSVVGTASGNTIYFGEGSWLTVV.

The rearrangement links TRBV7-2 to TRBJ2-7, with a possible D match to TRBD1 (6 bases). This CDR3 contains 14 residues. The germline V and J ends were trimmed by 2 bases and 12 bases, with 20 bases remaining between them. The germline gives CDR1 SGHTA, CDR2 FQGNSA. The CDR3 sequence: CASSLLTGTPERYF. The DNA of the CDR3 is TGTGCCAGCAGCTTATTGACAGGAACCCCTGAAAGGTACTTC.

The CDR3 reads CASSERGGQPQHF. The CDR3 DNA follows: TGTGCCAGCAGCGAAAGGGGGGGCCAGCCCCAGCATTTT. The J gene is TRBJ1-5, the V gene TRBV28; possible D gene TRBD1, 6 bases. CDR3 length: 13 residues. CDR1 and CDR2 from the germline V gene are MDHEN and SYDVKM. V lost 6 bases, J lost 7 bases, and 13 bases lay in between. The full variable domain, in which reference TRBV28 and TRBJ1-5 provide the parts outside the CDR3, is DVKVTQSSRYLVKRTGEKVFLECVQDMDHENMFWYRQDPGLGLRLIYFSYDVKMKEKGDIPEGYSVSREKKERFSLILESASTNQTSMYLCASSERGGQPQHFGDGTRLSIL.

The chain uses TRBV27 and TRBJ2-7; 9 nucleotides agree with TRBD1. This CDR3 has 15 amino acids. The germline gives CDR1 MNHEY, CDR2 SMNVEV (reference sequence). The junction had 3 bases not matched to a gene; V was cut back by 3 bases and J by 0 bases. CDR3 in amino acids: CASSFWTGDSYEQYF. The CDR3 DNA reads TGTGCCAGCAGTTTTTGGACAGGGGACTCCTACGAGCAGTACTTC.

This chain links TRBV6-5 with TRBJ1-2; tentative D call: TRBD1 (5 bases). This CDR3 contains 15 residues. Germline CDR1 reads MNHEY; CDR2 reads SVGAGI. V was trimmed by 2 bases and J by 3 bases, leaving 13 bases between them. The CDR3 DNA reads TGTGCCAGCAGTTACGACGCAGGGTTCTACTATGGCTACACCTTC. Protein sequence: CASSYDAGFYYGYTF.

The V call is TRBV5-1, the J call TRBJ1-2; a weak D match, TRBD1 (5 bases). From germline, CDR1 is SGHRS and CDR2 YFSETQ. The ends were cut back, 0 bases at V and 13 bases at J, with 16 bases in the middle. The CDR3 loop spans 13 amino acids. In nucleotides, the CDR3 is TGCGCCAGCAGCTTGGAAGACAGACGACGGACCACCTTC. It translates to CASSLEDRRRTTF.

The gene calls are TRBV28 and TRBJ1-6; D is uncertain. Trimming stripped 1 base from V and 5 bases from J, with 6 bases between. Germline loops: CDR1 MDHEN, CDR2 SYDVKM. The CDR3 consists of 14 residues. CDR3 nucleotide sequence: TGTGCCAGCAGTTTATATTCCGATAATTCACCCCTCCACTTT. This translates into CASSLYSDNSPLHF.

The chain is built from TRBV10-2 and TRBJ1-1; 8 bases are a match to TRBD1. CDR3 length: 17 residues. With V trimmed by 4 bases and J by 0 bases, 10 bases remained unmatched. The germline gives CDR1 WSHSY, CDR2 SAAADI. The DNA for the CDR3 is TGCGCCAGCAGTGGGGACAGGTCTTCAAACATGAACACTGAAGCTTTCTTT. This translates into CASSGDRSSNMNTEAFF.

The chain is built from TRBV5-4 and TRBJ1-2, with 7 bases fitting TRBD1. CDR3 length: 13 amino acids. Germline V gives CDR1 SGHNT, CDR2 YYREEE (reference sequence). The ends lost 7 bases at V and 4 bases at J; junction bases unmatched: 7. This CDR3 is CASRPWDSYGYTF. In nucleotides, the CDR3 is TGTGCCAGCCGCCCCTGGGACAGCTATGGCTACACCTTC.